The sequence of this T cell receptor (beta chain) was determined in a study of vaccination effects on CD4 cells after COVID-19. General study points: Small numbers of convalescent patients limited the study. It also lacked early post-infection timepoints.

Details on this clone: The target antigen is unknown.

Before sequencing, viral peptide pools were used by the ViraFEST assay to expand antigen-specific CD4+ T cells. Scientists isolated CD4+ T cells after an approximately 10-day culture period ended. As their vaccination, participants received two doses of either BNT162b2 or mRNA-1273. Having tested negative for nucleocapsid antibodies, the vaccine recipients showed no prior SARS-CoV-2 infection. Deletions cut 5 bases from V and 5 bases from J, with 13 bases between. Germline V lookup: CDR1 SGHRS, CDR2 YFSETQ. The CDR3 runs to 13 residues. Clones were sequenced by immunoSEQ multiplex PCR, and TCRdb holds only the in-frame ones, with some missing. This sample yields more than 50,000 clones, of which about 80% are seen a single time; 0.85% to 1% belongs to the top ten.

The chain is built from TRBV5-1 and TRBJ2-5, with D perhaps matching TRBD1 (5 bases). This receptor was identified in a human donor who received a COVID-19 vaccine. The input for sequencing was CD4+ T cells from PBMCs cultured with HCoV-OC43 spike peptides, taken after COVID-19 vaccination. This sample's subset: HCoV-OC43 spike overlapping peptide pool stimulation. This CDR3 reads CASRGESGETQYF. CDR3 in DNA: TGCGCCAGCAGAGGGGAATCTGGGGAGACCCAGTACTTC.